One TCR beta chain is described in this entry. Source study methods: Amplified reference gene primers provided the basis for estimating nucleated cell counts. TCRdb's table, derived via immunoSEQ multiplex PCR, lists solely in-frame clones and lacks some. V and J calls and clone size are those listed in that table; D and trimming were worked out from the DNA. The table includes about 72,000 clones, roughly 90% detected once. The germline V gene encodes CDR1 MDHEN and CDR2 SYDVKM. V was pared by 2 bases and J by 5 bases, with 14 bases between. The CDR3 has 15 residues. This sample was included in a study of blood T cell repertoires in COVID-19. In the study overall: Acute and convalescent COVID-19 samples came from the United States, Italy and Spain. PBMCs, B-cell-depleted T cells, or T cells were the source of the cDNA or gDNA that made up the material.

Sequenced input: peripheral blood. This clonotype was obtained from a man aged 30-40 years with acute or convalescent COVID-19. The rearrangement joins TRBV28 to TRBJ2-3, with a tentative D call TRBD2 (5 bases). The CDR3 sequence: CASSLIPGDRDTQYF. CDR3 nucleotide sequence: TGTGCCAGCAGTTTAATCCCCGGGGATCGAGATACGCAGTATTTT.